Below are 26 T cell receptor beta chains sequenced from a single sample in a study of blood T cell repertoires in COVID-19. This table comes from immunoSEQ multiplex PCR, and its TCRdb copy is limited to in-frame clones, with some not included. The sample contains under 55,000 clones, around 80% of which appear only once. The sequencing input was peripheral blood. The source of these receptors is a man between 45 and 60 years old with acute or convalescent COVID-19.

This clone was detected once. The chain joins TRBV18 to TRBJ1-5, with TRBD1 matching 8 bases. The junction had 5 bases not matched to a gene; V was cut back by 5 bases and J by 5 bases. The CDR3 has 14 residues. Germline V gene data show CDR1 as KGHSH and CDR2 as LQKENI. CDR3 residues: CASSSTGEDQPQHF. The CDR3 coding sequence is TGTGCCAGCTCATCGACAGGGGAGGATCAGCCCCAGCATTTT.

The V gene is TRBV7-3, the J gene TRBJ1-1, with a weak D call TRBD1 (6 bases). The V gene lost 5 bases and the J gene lost 1 base, with 14 bases spanning the gap. Germline V gene lookup returns CDR1 SGHTA and CDR2 FQGTGA. This CDR3 has 15 amino acids. The CDR3 region has the DNA TGTGCCAGCAGCCCCGGGGACACTGGGAACACTGAAGCTTTCTTT. Protein product: CASSPGDTGNTEAFF.

The chain links TRBV19 to TRBJ1-1; D call uncertain. In germline, CDR1 is LNHDA, CDR2 SQIVND (reference sequence). Trimming pared 3 bases from V and 8 bases from J, leaving 10 bases between. The CDR3 loop spans 12 amino acids. The CDR3 region is CASSMTNVEAFF. The CDR3 DNA reads TGTGCCAGTAGTATGACTAACGTAGAAGCTTTCTTT.

The V and J genes are TRBV5-4 and TRBJ1-2; TRBD1 matches 7 bases. The ends lost 4 bases at V and 0 bases at J; junction bases unmatched: 6. Looked up from germline, CDR1 is SGHNT and CDR2 is YYREEE (reference sequence). There are 15 residues in the CDR3. The CDR3 loop is CASSGGQQANYGYTF. The CDR3 nucleotides are TGTGCCAGCAGCGGGGGACAGCAAGCTAACTATGGCTACACCTTC.

This clone showed up just once. The chain has TRBV18 and TRBJ2-7, with 10 bases that match TRBD2. V shed 4 bases, J shed 7 bases, and the junction held 7 bases outside the gene matches. In germline, CDR1 is KGHSH, CDR2 LQKENI. The CDR3 contains 14 residues. The CDR3 DNA reads TGTGCCAGCTCACGGCCTAGCGGGAGTTATGAGCAGTACTTC. Protein: CASSRPSGSYEQYF.

The rearrangement links TRBV11-2 to TRBJ2-7; D unclear. V gave up 0 bases and J gave up 0 bases, with 12 bases separating them. In germline, CDR1 is SGHAT, CDR2 FQNNGV. The CDR3 extends over 16 amino acids. Written as DNA, the CDR3 is TGTGCCAGCAGCTTAGATGTTGGGCGCCGCTCCTACGAGCAGTACTTC. Residues: CASSLDVGRRSYEQYF. Full variable domain (outside the CDR3, taken from reference TRBV11-2 and TRBJ2-7): EAGVAQSPRYKIIEKRQSVAFWCNPISGHATLYWYQQILGQGPKLLIQFQNNGVVDDSQLPKDRFSAERLKGVDSTLKIQPAKLEDSAVYLCASSLDVGRRSYEQYFGPGTRLTVT.

This chain uses TRBV29-1 with TRBJ1-1; possible D gene TRBD1, 5 bases. V was clipped by 1 base and J by 8 bases, with 11 bases between them. Germline assignment: CDR1 SQVTM and CDR2 ANQGSEA. This CDR3 region has 12 residues. CDR3 in DNA: TGCAGCGTTGAAGGCTCTCAGGGCGAAGCTTTCTTT. This codes for CSVEGSQGEAFF.

The V call is TRBV4-1, the J call TRBJ1-3; the D is unclear. CDR1 is MGHRA, CDR2 YSYEKL, per germline. CDR3 size: 17 residues. Trimming left V 0 bases short and J 5 bases short, with 17 bases between. CDR3 loop: CASSQEYGGDYRNTIYF. In DNA form, the CDR3 reads TGCGCCAGCAGCCAAGAATACGGCGGAGATTACAGAAACACCATATATTTT.

This rearrangement joins TRBV14 to TRBJ2-7, with TRBD1 matching 9 bases. This CDR3 region has 13 residues. The trim removed 3 bases at V and 4 bases at J, leaving 1 base unmatched. The germline CDR1 and CDR2 sequences are SGHDN and FVKESK. The CDR3 reads CASSQGTGYEQYF. The CDR3 nucleotides are TGTGCCAGCAGCCAGGGGACAGGGTACGAGCAGTACTTC.

CDR3 DNA sequence: TGTGCCTGGAGTGGCGTAAGCAATCAGCCCCAGCATTTT. Protein sequence: CAWSGVSNQPQHF. V and J are TRBV30 and TRBJ1-5; no firm D call. The CDR3 loop spans 13 amino acids. The V end lost 1 base, the J end lost 1 base, and 5 bases lay between the germline ends. Germline CDR1 reads GTSNPN; CDR2 reads SVGIG (reference sequence). The full variable domain, in which reference TRBV30 and TRBJ1-5 provide the parts outside the CDR3, is SQTIHQWPATLVQPVGSPLSLECTVEGTSNPNLYWYRQAAGRGLQLLFYSVGIGQISSEVPQNLSASRPQDRQFILSSKKLLLSDSGFYLCAWSGVSNQPQHFGDGTRLSIL.

In regard to this clone: The identical CDR3 is also encoded by other nucleotide sequences in the sample. This chain uses TRBV5-1 with TRBJ2-2; D gene ambiguous. V gave up 1 base and J gave up 8 bases, with 6 bases separating them. The germline V gene encodes CDR1 SGHRS and CDR2 YFSETQ. This CDR3 contains 12 residues. The CDR3 DNA sequence: TGCGCCAGCAGCTTGACTTTGGGGGAGCTGTTTTTT. It translates to CASSLTLGELFF.

The chain carries TRBV2 and TRBJ2-2; no reliable D call. Per germline, CDR1 SNHLY and CDR2 FYNNEI. This CDR3 comprises 11 residues. The V end lost 6 bases, the J end lost 4 bases, and 3 bases lay between the germline ends. The CDR3 DNA reads as TGTGCCAGCAGCGGCACCGGGGAGCTGTTTTTT. Amino acids: CASSGTGELFF.

This chain uses TRBV5-1 with TRBJ2-3, with a tentative D call TRBD2 (6 bases). CDR1 and CDR2 from the germline V gene are SGHRS and YFSETQ. CDR3 size: 16 residues. The ends were cut back, 0 bases at V and 2 bases at J, with 13 bases in the middle. CDR3 amino acids: CASSLGGGPNTDTQYF. The CDR3 nucleotides are TGCGCCAGCAGCTTGGGGGGAGGCCCAAACACAGATACGCAGTATTTT.

The rearrangement joins TRBV19 to TRBJ2-1, with 9 bases fitting TRBD2. V shed 7 bases, J shed 8 bases, and the junction held 15 bases outside the gene matches. CDR3 length: 16 amino acids. Per germline, CDR1 LNHDA and CDR2 SQIVND (reference sequence). The CDR3 loop is CASTTNGLAWADEQFF. The CDR3 nucleotides are TGTGCCAGTACCACAAATGGACTAGCGTGGGCGGATGAGCAGTTCTTC.

The V and J genes are TRBV6-6 and TRBJ1-5; TRBD1 aligns across 9 bases. J was trimmed by 7 bases and V by 5 bases; bases with no gene match: 9. This CDR3 spans 15 amino acids. CDR1 MNHNY and CDR2 SVGAGI come from the germline V gene (reference sequence). The CDR3 nucleotides read TGTGCCAGCAGTCCTGGGACAGGGTGGGACCAGCCCCAGCATTTT. Its translation is CASSPGTGWDQPQHF.

J is TRBJ1-6 and V is TRBV10-3; TRBD1 aligns across 10 bases. Trimming at V came to 9 bases and at J to 5 bases, leaving 1 base not matched to a gene. This CDR3 contains 13 residues. Per germline, CDR1 ENHRY and CDR2 SYGVKD. The chain's CDR3 is CAIGTGDNSPLHF. In nucleotides, the CDR3 is TGTGCCATTGGGACAGGGGATAATTCACCCCTCCACTTT.

The V call is TRBV7-3, the J call TRBJ2-2; 8 nucleotides agree with TRBD1. Trimming cost V 2 bases and J 0 bases; bases outside gene matches: 2. The CDR3 covers 16 residues. Germline V CDR1 and CDR2: SGHTA, FQGTGA. This chain's CDR3 is CASSLGDRTNTGELFF. The DNA for the CDR3 is TGTGCCAGCAGCTTAGGGGACAGGACGAACACCGGGGAGCTGTTTTTT.

This chain joins TRBV7-6 and TRBJ2-5, with a weak D call TRBD1 (5 bases). CDR3 length: 15 amino acids. V lost 5 bases and J 5 bases, leaving 18 bases between the germline ends. The V gene's germline CDR1 is SGHVS and CDR2 FNYEAQ. The CDR3 loop reads CASSPSLPKGETQYF. For the CDR3, the DNA is TGTGCCAGCAGCCCCTCCCTCCCAAAGGGGGAGACCCAGTACTTC.

The rearrangement uses TRBV9 and TRBJ1-2; 7 bases agree with TRBD1. The V segment lost 3 bases and the J segment 4 bases; nucleotides outside the gene matches: 3. CDR1 is SGDLS and CDR2 is YYNGEE in the germline V gene. This CDR3 spans 13 amino acids. As DNA, the CDR3 is TGTGCCAGCAGCGCTACAGGGGTCTATGGCTACACCTTC. Protein: CASSATGVYGYTF.

The genes are TRBV30 and TRBJ1-5; 7 nucleotides line up with TRBD1. CDR3 size: 15 residues. V lost 2 bases to trimming and J lost 1 base; unmatched junction nucleotides: 5. CDR1 and CDR2 from the germline V gene are GTSNPN and SVGIG (reference sequence). CDR3 in amino acids: CAWSRTGGSNQPQHF. DNA for the CDR3: TGTGCCTGGAGTCGGACAGGAGGGAGCAATCAGCCCCAGCATTTT.

The CDR3 sequence is CASSTSGREQYF. The CDR3 DNA reads TGTGCCAGCAGTACTAGCGGGCGAGAGCAGTACTTC. V is TRBV2 and J is TRBJ2-7; TRBD2 agrees at 9 bases. The V gene's germline CDR1 is SNHLY and CDR2 FYNNEI. The CDR3 has 12 residues. The J segment lost 7 bases and the V segment lost 5 bases, leaving 3 bases of the junction unmatched.

The V call is TRBV19, the J call TRBJ1-2; D ambiguous. From germline, CDR1 is LNHDA and CDR2 SQIVND (reference sequence). V shed 5 bases and J shed 2 bases, with 9 bases lying between them. The CDR3 spans 13 residues. The CDR3 spells CASSPTRNYGYTF. Here the CDR3 DNA reads TGTGCCAGTAGTCCGACACGGAACTATGGCTACACCTTC. Complete variable domain (other parts from reference TRBV19 and TRBJ1-2): DGGITQSPKYLFRKEGQNVTLSCEQNLNHDAMYWYRQDPGQGLRLIYYSQIVNDFQKGDIAEGYSVSREKKESFPLTVTSAQKNPTAFYLCASSPTRNYGYTFGSGTRLTVV.

This chain joins TRBV11-2 and TRBJ2-5; 10 bases are a match to TRBD1. The germline CDR1 and CDR2 sequences are SGHAT and FQNNGV. V gave up 3 bases and J gave up 2 bases; unmatched junction bases: 3. The CDR3 contains 15 residues. The CDR3 nucleotides are TGTGCCAGCAGCTTCCCGGGACAGGGGCAAGAGACCCAGTACTTC. Protein sequence: CASSFPGQGQETQYF.

This chain joins TRBV19 and TRBJ2-4; weak D call: TRBD1 (5 bases). The CDR3 contains 18 residues. V was clipped by 1 base and J by 1 base, with 17 bases between them. The germline gives CDR1 LNHDA, CDR2 SQIVND (reference sequence). The CDR3 is CASSIGRGDRSAKNIQYF. The CDR3 nucleotides read TGTGCCAGTAGTATAGGAAGGGGCGACAGATCCGCCAAAAACATTCAGTACTTC.

This clone was seen a single time. J is TRBJ1-6 and V is TRBV5-6; the match to TRBD1 covers 11 bases. CDR1 and CDR2 (germline): SGHDT, YYEEEE. Trimming at V came to 4 bases and at J to 6 bases, leaving 3 bases not matched to a gene. The CDR3 is 15 amino acids. The CDR3 DNA follows: TGTGCCAGCAGCGGCGGACAGGGGGCTAATTCACCCCTCCACTTT. Translation: CASSGGQGANSPLHF.

CDR3 sequence reads: CASSKPDRGHTEAFF. CDR3 sequence (DNA): TGTGCCAGCAGCAAGCCAGACAGGGGGCACACTGAAGCTTTCTTT. J is TRBJ1-1 and V is TRBV7-9, with 10 bases that match TRBD1. The CDR3 has 15 amino acids. The germline V gene has CDR1 SEHNR and CDR2 FQNEAQ (reference sequence). Losses at the gene ends were 5 bases for V and 3 bases for J; bases not matched to a gene: 6. The full variable domain, its missing parts supplied by reference TRBV7-9 and TRBJ1-1, is DTGVSQNPRHKITKRGQNVTFRCDPISEHNRLYWYRQTLGQGPEFLTYFQNEAQLEKSRLLSDRFSAERPKGSFSTLEIQRTEQGDSAMYLCASSKPDRGHTEAFFGQGTRLTVV.